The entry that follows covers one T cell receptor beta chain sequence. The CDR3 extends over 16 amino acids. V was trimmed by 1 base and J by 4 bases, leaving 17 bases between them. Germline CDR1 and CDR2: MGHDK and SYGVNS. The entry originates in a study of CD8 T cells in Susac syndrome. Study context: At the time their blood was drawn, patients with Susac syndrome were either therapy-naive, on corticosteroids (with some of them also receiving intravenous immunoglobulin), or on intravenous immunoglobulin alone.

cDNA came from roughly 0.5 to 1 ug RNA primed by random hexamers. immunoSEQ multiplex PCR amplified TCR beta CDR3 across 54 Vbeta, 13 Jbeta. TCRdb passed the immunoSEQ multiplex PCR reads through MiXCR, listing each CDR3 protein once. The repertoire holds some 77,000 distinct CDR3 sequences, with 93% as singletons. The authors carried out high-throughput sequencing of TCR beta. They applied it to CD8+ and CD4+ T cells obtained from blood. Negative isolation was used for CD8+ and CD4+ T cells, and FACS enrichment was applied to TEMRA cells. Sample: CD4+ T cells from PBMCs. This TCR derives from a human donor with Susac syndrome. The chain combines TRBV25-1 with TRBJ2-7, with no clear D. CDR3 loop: CASSESDIGGLYEQYF. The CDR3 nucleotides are TGTGCCAGCAGTGAATCGGATATAGGTGGATTGTACGAGCAGTACTTC.